This T cell receptor (beta chain) came from a study of cytomegalovirus exposure and HLA in healthy donors. Whole-study results and caveats: Previously analyzed data showed that most TCR beta V segments were productive at a frequency of about 87% or about 30%. TCR beta chain V- and J-gene trimming was linked, in a later analysis, to a missense variant in DCLRE1C. Later, TCR association rates were found to vary by HLA locus, highest for DRB1 and lowest for HLA-C.

About this clone itself: Its antigen is currently unknown.

The PCR contained 60 Vbeta and 13 Jbeta primers. Data came from immunoSEQ multiplex PCR; TCRdb stores just in-frame clones and leaves some out. The sample contains 65,000 to 85,000 clones, 77% of which appear only once. This CDR3 spans 14 amino acids. Germline values: CDR1 SGHTS, CDR2 YDEGEE. J lost 5 bases, V lost 2 bases, and 6 bases had no gene match. The sample consisted of PBMCs. The rearrangement uses TRBV5-8 and TRBJ1-1; TRBD1 matches 7 bases. The clonotype comes from a man between 45 and 60 years old in good health and CMV-seropositive. CDR3 sequence: CASSFSGGRTEAFF. The CDR3 nucleotides are TGTGCCAGCAGCTTCTCAGGGGGTCGTACTGAAGCTTTCTTT.